These 6 T cell receptor beta chains share one sample of origin, sequenced in a study of T cells in Graves' hyperthyroidism and ophthalmopathy (dated 2019 in TCRdb). Libraries were constructed by multiplex PCR. Instrument on record: Illumina HiSeq 2000. Amplification of TCR beta CDR3 regions was carried out from RNA transcripts. The TCR CDR3 was subjected to a first round of RT-PCR using the HTBI primer set and the Qiagen OneStep RT-PCR kit. In TCRdb, the public reads were trimmed at Q25 with fastp and aligned with MiXCR, with productive beta chains retained. Every distinct CDR3 protein forms one entry, paired with its most common genes and DNA. This sample has approximately 400,000 distinct CDR3 sequences in its table, and about 15% of those were observed once. The leading ten clones occupy around 19% of the sample. The material sequenced was blood. The source of these receptors is a young woman with Graves' ophthalmopathy.

V gene TRBV7-3 combines with J gene TRBJ2-5; 10 nucleotides align to TRBD1. The CDR3 runs to 13 residues. V shed 5 bases and J 7 bases; nucleotides not matched to a gene: 4. The germline V gene encodes CDR1 SGHTA and CDR2 FQGTGA. CDR3 nucleotides: TGTGCCAGCAGCAGGACAGGGGGAGGGACCCAGTACTTC. Its protein product is CASSRTGGGTQYF.

This clonotype was picked up many times. The V gene is TRBV20-1, the J gene TRBJ2-7, with D tentatively TRBD2 (6 bases). The V and J ends lost 0 bases and 2 bases respectively, with 11 bases between them. The CDR3 is 14 amino acids. Germline V CDR1 and CDR2: DFQATT, SNEGSKA (reference sequence). CDR3 nucleotide sequence: TGCAGTGCTAGAGATGGAGGGCGTCCCTACGAGCAGTACTTC. This codes for CSARDGGRPYEQYF.

This chain joins TRBV4-2 and TRBJ1-4; D unresolved. Germline V gene sequence: CDR1 LGHNA, CDR2 YNFKEQ. The CDR3 loop spans 18 amino acids. V lost 5 bases and J 0 bases, leaving 19 bases between the germline ends. As DNA, the CDR3 is TGTGCCAGCAGCGAACCAACTGGGTTTGGGTCAACTAATGAAAAACTGTTTTTT. Translating gives CASSEPTGFGSTNEKLFF.

This clonotype was counted at least ten times. The CDR3 DNA follows: TGTGCCAGCAGGACGGGGGGAACCCCCGGGGAGCTGTTTTTT. Residues: CASRTGGTPGELFF. This chain uses TRBV6-1 with TRBJ2-2; 7 nucleotides line up with TRBD2. V trimming: 6 bases; J trimming: 6 bases; junction bases outside the gene matches: 7. Germline V gene data show CDR1 as MNHNS and CDR2 as SASEGT. The CDR3 has 14 amino acids.

The chain employs TRBV2 and TRBJ1-4; 7 bases map to TRBD1. J lost 17 bases, V lost 3 bases, and 6 bases had no gene match. The germline CDR1 and CDR2 sequences are SNHLY and FYNNEI. This CDR3 region has 11 residues. CDR3 DNA sequence: TGTGCCAGCAGTGAGGGAGGGGGCCATTTTTTT. Protein sequence: CASSEGGGHFF.

The genes are TRBV6-1 and TRBJ1-4, with 7 bases fitting TRBD1. The germline V gene has CDR1 MNHNS and CDR2 SASEGT. V shed 5 bases, J shed 8 bases, and the junction held 11 bases outside the gene matches. CDR3 length equals 15 residues. The CDR3 here is CASSKGARELEKLFF. Here the CDR3 DNA reads TGTGCCAGCAGTAAGGGGGCGCGGGAGTTGGAAAAACTGTTTTTT.